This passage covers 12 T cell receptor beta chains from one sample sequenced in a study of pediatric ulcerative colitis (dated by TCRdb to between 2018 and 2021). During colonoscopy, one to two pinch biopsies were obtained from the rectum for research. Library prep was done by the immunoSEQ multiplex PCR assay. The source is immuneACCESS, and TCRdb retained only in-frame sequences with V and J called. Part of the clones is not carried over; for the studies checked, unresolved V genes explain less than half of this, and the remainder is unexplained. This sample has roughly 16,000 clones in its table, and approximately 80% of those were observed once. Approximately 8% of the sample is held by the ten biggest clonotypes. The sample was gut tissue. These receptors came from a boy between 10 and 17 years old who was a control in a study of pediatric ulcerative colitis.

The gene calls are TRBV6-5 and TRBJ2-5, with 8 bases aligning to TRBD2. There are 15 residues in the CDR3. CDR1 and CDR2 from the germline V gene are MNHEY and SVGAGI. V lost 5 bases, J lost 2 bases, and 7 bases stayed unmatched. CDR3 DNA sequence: TGTGCCAGCAGTCCTCAAACTAGCGGACAAGAGACCCAGTACTTC. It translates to CASSPQTSGQETQYF.

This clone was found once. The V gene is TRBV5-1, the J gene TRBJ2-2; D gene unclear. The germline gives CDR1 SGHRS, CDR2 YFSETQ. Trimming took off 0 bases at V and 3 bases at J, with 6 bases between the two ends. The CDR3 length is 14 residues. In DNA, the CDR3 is TGCGCCAGCAGCTTGGTTGGTTACACCGGGGAGCTGTTTTTT. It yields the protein CASSLVGYTGELFF.

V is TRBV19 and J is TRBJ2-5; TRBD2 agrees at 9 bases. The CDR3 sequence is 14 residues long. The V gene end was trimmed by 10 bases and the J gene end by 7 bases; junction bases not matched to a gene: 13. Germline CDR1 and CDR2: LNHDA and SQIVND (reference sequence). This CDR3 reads CATDSGSKTGTQYF. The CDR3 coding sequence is TGTGCCACCGATAGCGGGAGTAAAACCGGGACCCAGTACTTC.

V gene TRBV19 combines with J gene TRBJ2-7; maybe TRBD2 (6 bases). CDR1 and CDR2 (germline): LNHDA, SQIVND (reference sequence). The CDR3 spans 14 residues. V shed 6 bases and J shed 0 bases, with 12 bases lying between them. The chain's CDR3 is CASRSGLDSYEQYF. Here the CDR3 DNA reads TGTGCCAGTAGATCGGGACTCGACTCCTACGAGCAGTACTTC.

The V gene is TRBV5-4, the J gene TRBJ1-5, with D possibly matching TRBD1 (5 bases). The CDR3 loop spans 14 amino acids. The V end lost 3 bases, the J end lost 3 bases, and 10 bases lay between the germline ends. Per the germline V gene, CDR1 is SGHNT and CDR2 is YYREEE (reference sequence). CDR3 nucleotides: TGTGCCAGCAGCTCAGGGATAGACAATCAGCCCCAGCATTTT. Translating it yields CASSSGIDNQPQHF.

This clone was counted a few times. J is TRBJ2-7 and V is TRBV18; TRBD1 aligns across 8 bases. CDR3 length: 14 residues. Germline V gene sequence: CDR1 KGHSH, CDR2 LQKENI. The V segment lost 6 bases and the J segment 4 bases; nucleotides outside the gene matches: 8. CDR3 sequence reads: CASSQTTGVYEQYF. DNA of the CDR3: TGTGCCAGCTCGCAGACGACAGGGGTGTACGAGCAGTACTTC.

The CDR3 DNA follows: TGTGCCAGCAGTAGATCCCAAGGTGGAGATACGCAGTATTTT. Amino acids: CASSRSQGGDTQYF. This chain uses TRBV27 with TRBJ2-3, with D unresolved. Germline CDR1 MNHEY, CDR2 SMNVEV (reference sequence). With 5 bases removed from V and 5 bases from J, the gap between germline ends came to 14 bases. CDR3 length: 14 residues.

This CDR3 reads CASSTSQTESSGNTIYF. The CDR3 nucleotides read TGTGCCAGTAGTACCTCCCAGACGGAGAGCTCTGGAAACACCATATATTTT. The chain employs TRBV19 and TRBJ1-3, with D uncertain. The CDR3 runs 17 residues. CDR1 and CDR2 (germline): LNHDA, SQIVND (reference sequence). V was pared by 4 bases and J by 0 bases, with 16 bases between.

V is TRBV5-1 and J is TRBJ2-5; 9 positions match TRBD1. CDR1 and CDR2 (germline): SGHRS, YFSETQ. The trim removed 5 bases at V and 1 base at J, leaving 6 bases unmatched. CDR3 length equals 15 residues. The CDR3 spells CASSKDRGGQETQYF. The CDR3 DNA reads TGCGCCAGCAGTAAGGACAGGGGTGGCCAAGAGACCCAGTACTTC. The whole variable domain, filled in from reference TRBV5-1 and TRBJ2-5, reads KAGVTQTPRYLIKTRGQQVTLSCSPISGHRSVSWYQQTPGQGLQFLFEYFSETQRNKGNFPGRFSGRQFSNSRSEMNVSTLELGDSALYLCASSKDRGGQETQYFGPGTRLLVL.

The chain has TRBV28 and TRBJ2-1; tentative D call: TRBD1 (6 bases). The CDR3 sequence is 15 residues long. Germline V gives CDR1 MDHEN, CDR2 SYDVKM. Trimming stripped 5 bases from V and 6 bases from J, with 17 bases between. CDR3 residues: CASSDLDRQVNEQFF. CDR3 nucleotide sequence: TGTGCCAGCAGTGATCTTGATAGACAGGTCAATGAGCAGTTCTTC. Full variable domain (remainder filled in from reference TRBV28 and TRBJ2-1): DVKVTQSSRYLVKRTGEKVFLECVQDMDHENMFWYRQDPGLGLRLIYFSYDVKMKEKGDIPEGYSVSREKKERFSLILESASTNQTSMYLCASSDLDRQVNEQFFGPGTRLTVL.

The CDR3 DNA reads TGTGCCAGCAAGACTAGCGGGAGTCTCAATGAGCAGTTCTTC. It specifies CASKTSGSLNEQFF. The V and J genes are TRBV6-1 and TRBJ2-1; 12 bases map to TRBD2. From germline, CDR1 is MNHNS and CDR2 SASEGT. After removal of 7 bases from V and 6 bases from J, the junction contained 4 bases not matched to a gene. This CDR3 spans 14 amino acids.

The CDR3 nucleotides read TGCAGCGGGGGGGATAGCAATCAGCCCCAGCATTTT. It codes for CSGGDSNQPQHF. The J gene is TRBJ1-5, the V gene TRBV29-1; a weak D match, TRBD1 (5 bases). CDR3 length equals 12 residues. V lost 7 bases and J 0 bases, leaving 7 bases between the germline ends. Germline values: CDR1 SQVTM, CDR2 ANQGSEA.